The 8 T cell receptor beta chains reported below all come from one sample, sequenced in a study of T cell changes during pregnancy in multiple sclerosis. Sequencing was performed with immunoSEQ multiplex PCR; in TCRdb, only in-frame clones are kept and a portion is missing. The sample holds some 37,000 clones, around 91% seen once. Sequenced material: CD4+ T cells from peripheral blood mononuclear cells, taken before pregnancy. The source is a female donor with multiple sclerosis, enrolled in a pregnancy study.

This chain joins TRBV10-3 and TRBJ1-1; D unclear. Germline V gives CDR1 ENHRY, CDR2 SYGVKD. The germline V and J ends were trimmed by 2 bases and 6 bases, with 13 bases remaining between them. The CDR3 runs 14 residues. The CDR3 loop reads CAISEVKGGPEAFF. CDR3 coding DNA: TGTGCCATCAGTGAGGTAAAGGGCGGGCCTGAAGCTTTCTTT.

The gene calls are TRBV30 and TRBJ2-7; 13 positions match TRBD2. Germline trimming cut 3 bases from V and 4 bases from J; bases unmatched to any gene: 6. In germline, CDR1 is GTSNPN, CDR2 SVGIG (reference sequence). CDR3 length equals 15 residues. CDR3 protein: CAWSRTSGSWYEQYF. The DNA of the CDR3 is TGTGCCTGGAGCCGGACTAGCGGGAGTTGGTACGAGCAGTACTTC.

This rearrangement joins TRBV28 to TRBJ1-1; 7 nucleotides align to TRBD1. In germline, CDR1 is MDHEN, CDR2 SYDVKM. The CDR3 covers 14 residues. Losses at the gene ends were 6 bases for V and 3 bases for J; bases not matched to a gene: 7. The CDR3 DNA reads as TGTGCCAGCAGCTCTCGGACAGGCTACACTGAAGCTTTCTTT. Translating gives CASSSRTGYTEAFF.

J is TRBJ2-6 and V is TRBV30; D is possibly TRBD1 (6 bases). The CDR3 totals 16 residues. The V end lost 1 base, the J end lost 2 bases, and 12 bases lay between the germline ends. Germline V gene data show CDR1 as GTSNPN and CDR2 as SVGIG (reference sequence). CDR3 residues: CAWSAPWTAGANVLTF. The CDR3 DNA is TGTGCCTGGAGTGCCCCCTGGACAGCTGGGGCCAACGTCCTGACTTTC.

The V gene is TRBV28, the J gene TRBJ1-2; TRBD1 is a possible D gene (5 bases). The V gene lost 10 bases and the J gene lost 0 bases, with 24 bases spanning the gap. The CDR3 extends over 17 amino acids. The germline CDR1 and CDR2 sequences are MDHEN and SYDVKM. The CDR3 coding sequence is TGTGCCACCTCCACCCTCGGCAGGATGGGGCCTAACTATGGCTACACCTTC. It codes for CATSTLGRMGPNYGYTF.

The CDR3 DNA reads TGTGCCAGCAGCCGCGACAGCGAGCAGTACTTC. It is translated as CASSRDSEQYF. V and J are TRBV7-9 and TRBJ2-7; possible D gene TRBD1, 5 bases. The ends were cut back, 5 bases at V and 6 bases at J, with 8 bases in the middle. The germline CDR1 and CDR2 sequences are SEHNR and FQNEAQ (reference sequence). The CDR3 consists of 11 residues.

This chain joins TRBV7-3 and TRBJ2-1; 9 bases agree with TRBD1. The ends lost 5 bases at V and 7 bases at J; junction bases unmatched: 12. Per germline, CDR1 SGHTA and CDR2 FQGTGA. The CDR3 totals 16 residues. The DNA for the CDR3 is TGTGCCAGCAGCGCCCCCGGGACAGGGAAGGAAAATGAGCAGTTCTTC. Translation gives CASSAPGTGKENEQFF.

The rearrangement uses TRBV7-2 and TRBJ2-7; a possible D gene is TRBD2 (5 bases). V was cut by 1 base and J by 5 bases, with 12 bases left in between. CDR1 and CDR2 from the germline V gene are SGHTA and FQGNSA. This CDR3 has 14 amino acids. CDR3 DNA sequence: TGTGCCAGCAGCTTAGTATCGGCCGGGGACGAGCAGTACTTC. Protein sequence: CASSLVSAGDEQYF. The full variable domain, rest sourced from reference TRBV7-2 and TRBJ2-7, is GAGVSQSPSNKVTEKGKDVELRCDPISGHTALYWYRQSLGQGLEFLIYFQGNSAPDKSGLPSDRFSAERTGGSVSTLTIQRTQQEDSAVYLCASSLVSAGDEQYFGPGTRLTVT.